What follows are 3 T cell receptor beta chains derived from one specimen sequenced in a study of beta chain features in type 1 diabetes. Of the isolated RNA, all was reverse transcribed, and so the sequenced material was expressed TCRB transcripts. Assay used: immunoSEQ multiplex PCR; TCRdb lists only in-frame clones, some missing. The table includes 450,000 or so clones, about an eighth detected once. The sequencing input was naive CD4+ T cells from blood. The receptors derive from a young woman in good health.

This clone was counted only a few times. This CDR3 reads CASSPWGVALQETQYF. In nucleotides, the CDR3 is TGTGCCAGCAGCCCTTGGGGAGTCGCCCTGCAAGAGACCCAGTACTTC. The chain carries TRBV13 and TRBJ2-5; a weak D match, TRBD2 (5 bases). V dropped 5 bases and J dropped 2 bases, with 18 bases sitting between them. The CDR3 extends over 16 amino acids. Germline V gene sequence: CDR1 PRHDT, CDR2 FYEKMQ (reference sequence).

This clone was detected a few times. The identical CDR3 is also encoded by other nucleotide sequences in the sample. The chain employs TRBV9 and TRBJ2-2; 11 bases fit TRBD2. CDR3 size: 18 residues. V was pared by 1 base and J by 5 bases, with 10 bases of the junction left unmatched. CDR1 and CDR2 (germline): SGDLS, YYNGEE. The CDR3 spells CASSVTRKLAGETGELFF. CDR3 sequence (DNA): TGTGCCAGCAGCGTAACTCGCAAACTAGCGGGAGAGACCGGGGAGCTGTTTTTT.

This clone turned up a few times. CDR3 protein: CASSTSGPYNEQFF. CDR3 in DNA: TGTGCCAGCAGTACTAGCGGCCCTTACAATGAGCAGTTCTTC. The chain is built from TRBV7-2 and TRBJ2-1; TRBD2 aligns across 8 bases. This CDR3 contains 14 residues. The V and J ends lost 6 bases and 4 bases, in that order; junction bases with no gene match: 5. CDR1 and CDR2 from the germline V gene are SGHTA and FQGNSA.